This entry lists 3 T cell receptor beta chains sequenced from one sample in a study of blood T cells in healthy people across ages. Sample-barcoded 5' priming and a J-beta primer mix drove a second PCR of roughly 7 to 11 cycles. TCRdb re-called the 5' RACE reads through MiXCR, storing one row per CDR3 protein. The table lists about 1.6 million distinct CDR3 sequences, roughly 32% of them singletons. Sequenced input: blood. These receptors all come from a woman aged 25 to 39 in good health.

This clonotype showed up just a few times. This chain uses TRBV29-1 with TRBJ2-5; D possibly corresponds to TRBD1 (5 bases). V lost 3 bases to trimming and J lost 5 bases, with 7 bases between them. CDR3 length equals 11 residues. Germline V lookup: CDR1 SQVTM, CDR2 ANQGSEA. The CDR3 DNA reads as TGCAGCGTTGATTCAGGGGAGACCCAGTACTTC. The encoded protein is CSVDSGETQYF.

As for this clonotype: One end of the junction is discordant with germline, which a read error may explain. V usage is TRBV10-3 and J usage is TRBJ1-1; 9 bases agree with TRBD1. The CDR3 sequence is 15 residues long. Germline V gene sequence: CDR1 ENHRY, CDR2 SYGVKD. CDR3 in amino acids: CAISTLTGGNTGAFF. CDR3 DNA: TGTGCCATCAGCACACTGACAGGGGGTAACACTGGAGCTTTCTTT.

A few counts support this clonotype. This rearrangement joins TRBV11-2 to TRBJ2-7; possible D gene TRBD1, 6 bases. Germline-derived CDR1 and CDR2 are SGHAT and FQNNGV. Trimming left V 3 bases short and J 2 bases short, with 14 bases between. The CDR3 has 15 residues. CDR3: CASSFSGEPAYEQYF. In DNA form, the CDR3 reads TGTGCCAGCAGCTTTTCAGGGGAGCCAGCCTACGAGCAGTACTTC.